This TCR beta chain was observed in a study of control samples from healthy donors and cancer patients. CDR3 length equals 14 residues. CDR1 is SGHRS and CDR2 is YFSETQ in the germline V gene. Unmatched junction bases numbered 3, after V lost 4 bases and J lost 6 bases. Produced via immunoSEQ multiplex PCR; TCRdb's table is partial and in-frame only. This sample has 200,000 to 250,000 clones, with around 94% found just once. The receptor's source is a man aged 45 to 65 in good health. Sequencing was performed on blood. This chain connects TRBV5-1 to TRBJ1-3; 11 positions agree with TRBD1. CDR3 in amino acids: CASSGQGAENTIYF. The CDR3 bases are TGCGCCAGCAGCGGACAGGGGGCGGAAAACACCATATATTTT.